A single sample gave rise to the 4 T cell receptor beta chains below, sequenced in a study of control samples from healthy donors and cancer patients. Assay used: immunoSEQ multiplex PCR; TCRdb lists only in-frame clones, some missing. The sample contains under 80,000 clones, approximately 80% of which appear only once. The sequencing sample was made of blood. The receptors were sampled from a man between 50 and 59 years old in good health.

The rearrangement joins TRBV15 to TRBJ2-2; TRBD1 matches at 7 bases. Germline V CDR1 and CDR2: LNHNV, YYDKDF (reference sequence). This CDR3 region has 14 residues. The J segment lost 4 bases and the V segment lost 5 bases, leaving 4 bases of the junction unmatched. The CDR3 here is CATSGGQFTGELFF. CDR3 sequence (DNA): TGTGCCACCAGCGGGGGACAGTTCACCGGGGAGCTGTTTTTT.

J is TRBJ1-2 and V is TRBV3-1 (or the pseudogene TRBV3-2), with a tentative D call TRBD1 (6 bases). From germline, CDR1 is LGHDT and CDR2 YNNKEL (reference sequence). This CDR3 spans 11 amino acids. The V gene lost 10 bases and the J gene lost 7 bases, with 13 bases spanning the gap. The CDR3 is CATRQAGGYTF. The DNA of the CDR3 is TGTGCCACTAGACAGGCGGGTGGCTACACCTTC.

The genes are TRBV7-2 and TRBJ2-7; the D gene is possibly TRBD2 (6 bases). The CDR3 is 14 residues long. CDR1 SGHTA and CDR2 FQGNSA come from the germline V gene. Trimming shortened V by 6 bases and J by 1 base, and 13 bases separated the two germline ends. In DNA, the CDR3 is TGTGCCAGCAGAGCGGGCCCCCATTCCTACGAGCAGTACTTC. Translated, it gives CASRAGPHSYEQYF.

V and J are TRBV18 and TRBJ1-1, with TRBD1 as a possible D gene (5 bases). The germline V gene has CDR1 KGHSH and CDR2 LQKENI. The CDR3 runs to 15 residues. V lost 11 bases to trimming and J lost 4 bases, with 23 bases between them. For the CDR3, the DNA is TGTGCCGCCTGGGGTTTGACAGAATCGAGCACTGAAGCTTTCTTT. The encoded protein is CAAWGLTESSTEAFF. The complete variable domain, with remaining parts taken from reference TRBV18 and TRBJ1-1, reads NAGVMQNPRHLVRRRGQEARLRCSPMKGHSHVYWYRQLPEEGLKFMVYLQKENIIDESGMPKERFSAEFPKEGPSILRIQQVVRGDSAAYFCAAWGLTESSTEAFFGQGTRLTVV.